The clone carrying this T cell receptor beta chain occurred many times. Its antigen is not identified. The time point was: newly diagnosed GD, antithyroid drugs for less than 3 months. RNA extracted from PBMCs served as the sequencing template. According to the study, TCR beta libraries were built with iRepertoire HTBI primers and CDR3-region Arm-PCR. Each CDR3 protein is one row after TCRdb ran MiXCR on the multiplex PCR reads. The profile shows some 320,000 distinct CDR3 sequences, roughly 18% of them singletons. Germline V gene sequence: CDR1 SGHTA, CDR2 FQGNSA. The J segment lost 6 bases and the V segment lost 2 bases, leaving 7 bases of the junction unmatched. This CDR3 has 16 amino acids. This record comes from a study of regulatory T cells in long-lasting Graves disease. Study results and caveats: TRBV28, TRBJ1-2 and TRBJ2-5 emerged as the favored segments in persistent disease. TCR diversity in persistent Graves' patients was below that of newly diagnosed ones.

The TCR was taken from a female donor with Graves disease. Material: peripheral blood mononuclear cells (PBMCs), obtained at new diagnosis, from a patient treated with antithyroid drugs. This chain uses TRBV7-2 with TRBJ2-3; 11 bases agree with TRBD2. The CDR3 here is CASSLHFSGRGDTQYF. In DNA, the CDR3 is TGTGCCAGCAGCTTACACTTTAGCGGGAGGGGTGATACGCAGTATTTT.